The entry that follows covers one T cell receptor (beta chain) sequence. This entry belongs to a study of blood T cell repertoires in COVID-19. In the source study's methods: Reference gene primer amplification gave estimated nucleated cell counts. Data came from immunoSEQ multiplex PCR; TCRdb stores just in-frame clones and leaves some out. V, J and clone size derive from that table, while D and trimming were established from the DNA sequence. The repertoire holds hundreds of thousands of clones, with around nine tenths as singletons. Self-reported history from a screening survey and questionnaire set each donor's cohort. The V gene lost 4 bases and the J gene lost 3 bases, with 7 bases spanning the gap. There are 12 residues in the CDR3. Per germline, CDR1 LGHDT and CDR2 YNNKEL (reference sequence).

Source material: PBMCs or T cells enriched from blood (not recorded which). The V gene is TRBV3-1 (or the pseudogene TRBV3-2), the J gene TRBJ2-7; no clear D. The TCR sequence derives from a man aged 60 to 69 who had recovered from COVID-19. The CDR3 is CASSRGDYEQYF. The CDR3 nucleotides are TGTGCCAGCAGCCGAGGCGACTACGAGCAGTACTTC.